In this sample, the clone carrying this TCR beta chain turned up a few times. Its target is not known. The data derive from a study of CD8 T cells in ankylosing spondylitis. The study's findings and limits: Disease-associated clones were reportedly significantly overrepresented in matched ankylosing spondylitis synovial fluid. Existing reports had already noted some motif variants in reactive arthritis synovial fluid and blood. Fewer than ten highly homologous variants made up a TCR beta motif, and this motif appeared characteristic of ankylosing spondylitis blood.

The CDR3 is 15 residues long. V shed 7 bases and J 0 bases; nucleotides not matched to a gene: 5. Germline assignment: CDR1 MNHNS and CDR2 SASEGT. Preparation of TCR beta libraries was done by quantitative 5'-RACE with molecular barcodes. TCRdb re-called the 5' RACE reads through MiXCR, storing one row per CDR3 protein. The repertoire holds 200,000 to 300,000 distinct CDR3 sequences, with around 32% as singletons. The chain employs TRBV6-1 and TRBJ2-2; TRBD1 matches at 7 bases. Sequenced material: blood, either unsorted or a sorted T cell fraction (not recorded which). This TCR was sampled from a male donor with ankylosing spondylitis or in good health (not recorded which). The CDR3 coding sequence is TGTGCCAGCACCGGAGACAGGGCGAACACCGGGGAGCTGTTTTTT. The encoded protein is CASTGDRANTGELFF.